Following are 14 T cell receptor beta chains from one sample sequenced in a study of T cell clonality in common variable immunodeficiency. These receptors lack a known antigen. Study-wide findings and caveats: Fewer deletions and N-nucleotide insertions were reportedly seen in common variable immunodeficiency TCR beta sequences.

Generated by immunoSEQ multiplex PCR, the TCRdb table keeps only in-frame clones and is missing some. This record lists roughly 34,000 clones, none seen once only, and the top ten clones contain 6% to 8%. Material for sequencing was peripheral blood mononuclear cells. The receptors were gathered from a human donor with common variable immunodeficiency.

This clone has ten or more counts. The CDR3 goes on 3 residues after the read ends, and that part is filled in from the germline J gene. The chain uses TRBV7-3 and TRBJ2-3; 7 bases match TRBD1. The J segment lost 8 bases and the V segment lost 5 bases, leaving 7 bases of the junction unmatched. The CDR3 is made up of 13 amino acids. Germline CDR1 is SGHTA and CDR2 is FQGTGA. The CDR3 sequence: CASSTRGQITQYF. The sequenced CDR3 bases are TGTGCCAGCAGCACGAGGGGACAGATTACG.

This clone was recorded many times. The read ends 3 residues early relative to the CDR3; the germline J gene fills the gap. The V call is TRBV19, the J call TRBJ2-3; the D gene is possibly TRBD2 (6 bases). Trimming took off 1 base at V and 4 bases at J, with 12 bases between the two ends. This CDR3 is built from 15 residues. CDR1 and CDR2 (germline): LNHDA, SQIVND (reference sequence). CDR3 loop: CASSIGGLLPDTQYF. The CDR3 bases that were read are TGTGCCAGTAGTATAGGGGGACTCTTACCAGATACG.

This clone was seen a few times. The CDR3 end is not reached by the read, which stops 3 residues before it; the germline J gene fills it in. The V and J genes are TRBV7-9 and TRBJ2-1; D is perhaps TRBD2 (5 bases). This CDR3 comprises 12 residues. CDR1 and CDR2 (germline): SEHNR, FQNEAQ (reference sequence). V was shortened by 3 bases and J by 8 bases, with 8 bases between the two germline ends. The CDR3 bases that were read are TGTGCCAGCAGCTTGGACTCGGATGAG. This sequence encodes CASSLDSDE. The CDR3 in full is CASSLDSDEQFF.

Only a few counts were recorded for this clone. The CDR3 end lies 3 residues beyond the end of the read and is filled in from the germline J gene. The chain recombines TRBV11-1 with TRBJ1-2; perhaps TRBD1 as D (6 bases). The CDR3 extends over 13 amino acids. Between the trimmed V and J ends, which lost 4 bases and 7 bases, there was a span of 13 bases. From germline, CDR1 is SGHAT and CDR2 FQDESV (reference sequence). CDR3 sequence reads: CASSWYRASGYTF. The part of the CDR3 DNA that was read is TGTGCCAGCAGCTGGTACAGGGCTAGTGGC.

This clone showed up many times. The read gets to within 3 residues of the CDR3 end, and the germline J gene fills in the rest. V usage is TRBV28 and J usage is TRBJ2-5, with TRBD2 matching 7 bases. J lost 5 bases, V lost 5 bases, and 8 bases had no gene match. Germline V CDR1 and CDR2: MDHEN, SYDVKM. This CDR3 is 14 amino acids long. The chain's CDR3 is CASSPTSSGETQYF. Incomplete CDR3 DNA: TGTGCCAGCAGTCCGACTAGCAGTGGCGAGACC. Combining the CDR3 with reference TRBV28 and TRBJ2-5 gives the whole variable domain DVKVTQSSRYLVKRTGEKVFLECVQDMDHENMFWYRQDPGLGLRLIYFSYDVKMKEKGDIPEGYSVSREKKERFSLILESASTNQTSMYLCASSPTSSGETQYFGPGTRLLVL.

In its sample, this clone was seen many times. The read halts 3 residues ahead of the CDR3 end, with the missing end drawn from the germline J gene. V usage is TRBV30 and J usage is TRBJ1-5, with 7 bases identical to TRBD1. This CDR3 has 15 amino acids. From germline, CDR1 is GTSNPN and CDR2 SVGIG (reference sequence). The ends lost 5 bases at V and 2 bases at J; junction bases unmatched: 9. The CDR3 reads CAWGTGAVGNQPQHF. The CDR3 bases that were read are TGTGCCTGGGGCACAGGGGCTGTTGGCAATCAGCCC.

The table lists this clone with a few counts. Sequencing ends 3 residues short of the CDR3 end; the germline J gene provides the rest. The rearrangement joins TRBV7-9 to TRBJ2-1, with D possibly being TRBD2 (7 bases). The CDR3 covers 13 residues. V was pared by 5 bases and J by 6 bases, with 11 bases between. The germline V gene encodes CDR1 SEHNR and CDR2 FQNEAQ (reference sequence). The CDR3 sequence is CASSRGGLNEQFF. The sequenced CDR3 bases are TGTGCCAGCAGCAGGGGGGGCCTCAATGAG.

This clone was counted a few times. The read falls 3 residues short of the CDR3 end, and the missing part is taken from the germline J gene. The gene calls are TRBV7-8 and TRBJ2-5, with D possibly being TRBD2 (5 bases). The germline V gene has CDR1 SGHVS and CDR2 FQNEAQ. CDR3 length: 14 residues. Trimming removed 1 base at V and 4 bases at J, with 10 bases between. The sequenced CDR3 bases are TGTGCCAGCAGCTTAGAAGGTCGGGGAGAGACC. It is translated as CASSLEGRGET. The entire CDR3 protein is CASSLEGRGETQYF.

This clone was counted at least ten times. The CDR3 end lies 3 residues beyond the end of the read and is filled in from the germline J gene. The V gene is TRBV19, the J gene TRBJ2-3, with TRBD2 matching 7 bases. Germline assignment: CDR1 LNHDA and CDR2 SQIVND (reference sequence). The CDR3 length is 14 residues. The ends lost 6 bases at V and 0 bases at J; junction bases unmatched: 3. CDR3 DNA, as far as it was read: TGTGCCAGTAGCAATAGCGGGAGCACAGATACG. It is translated as CASSNSGSTDT. The complete CDR3 protein is CASSNSGSTDTQYF.

Of note for this clone: The read terminates 3 residues ahead of where the CDR3 ends, so the germline J gene completes it. The chain recombines TRBV5-1 with TRBJ2-1; 7 bases fit TRBD2. Trimming at V came to 4 bases and at J to 7 bases, leaving 11 bases not matched to a gene. The CDR3 extends over 15 amino acids. The germline gives CDR1 SGHRS, CDR2 YFSETQ. CDR3: CASSLGRAGVNEQFF. CDR3 DNA (partial): TGCGCCAGCAGCCTTGGTCGGGCGGGAGTGAATGAG. Supplemented by reference TRBV5-1 and TRBJ2-1, the full variable domain reads KAGVTQTPRYLIKTRGQQVTLSCSPISGHRSVSWYQQTPGQGLQFLFEYFSETQRNKGNFPGRFSGRQFSNSRSEMNVSTLELGDSALYLCASSLGRAGVNEQFFGPGTRLTVL.

This clone was seen at least ten times. Coverage ceases 3 residues before the CDR3 finishes, and the germline J gene fills in the end. This chain links TRBV6-2 or TRBV6-3 with TRBJ2-3; a weak D match, TRBD2 (6 bases). This CDR3 is built from 15 residues. Germline V gene data show CDR1 as MNHEY and CDR2 as SVGEGT. V was clipped by 4 bases and J by 5 bases, with 16 bases between them. The CDR3 loop reads CASSSRDSRGDTQYF. The CDR3 DNA, read in part, is TGTGCCAGCAGTTCGCGGGACTCACGGGGAGATACG.

This clone was seen many times. Read sequence stops 3 residues before the CDR3 end, and the germline J gene provides the missing end. The chain has TRBV7-3 and TRBJ1-5; D might be TRBD1 (6 bases). V was cut by 3 bases and J by 2 bases, with 8 bases left in between. The CDR3 is 14 residues long. Germline V CDR1 and CDR2: SGHTA, FQGTGA. The sequenced CDR3 bases are TGTGCCAGCAGCTTGGGGGCGGGCAATCAGCCC. Its protein product is CASSLGAGNQP. The whole CDR3 is CASSLGAGNQPQHF.

On this clone: The CDR3 extends 3 residues past the end of the read, so its final part is completed from the germline J gene. The chain joins TRBV2 to TRBJ1-2; D gene unclear. The V end was cut by 6 bases, the J end by 4 bases, with 21 bases between. CDR1 and CDR2 from the germline V gene are SNHLY and FYNNEI. This CDR3 is 16 amino acids long. The sequenced part of the CDR3 DNA is TGTGCCAGCAGCCCAGAGGCGGCCGTGGGTTTCTATGGC. Protein: CASSPEAAVGFYG. The full-length CDR3 reads as CASSPEAAVGFYGYTF. Full variable domain (outside the CDR3, taken from reference TRBV2 and TRBJ1-2): EPEVTQTPSHQVTQMGQEVILRCVPISNHLYFYWYRQILGQKVEFLVSFYNNEISEKSEIFDDQFSVERPDGSNFTLKIRSTKLEDSAMYFCASSPEAAVGFYGYTFGSGTRLTVV.

This clone was recorded at least ten times. Coverage ceases 3 residues before the CDR3 finishes, and the germline J gene fills in the end. The chain combines TRBV19 with TRBJ1-3; D is ambiguous. Germline V CDR1 and CDR2: LNHDA, SQIVND (reference sequence). V was trimmed by 7 bases and J by 0 bases, leaving 10 bases between them. There are 14 residues in the CDR3. CDR3 amino acids: CASKTRSSGNTIYF. The DNA read from the CDR3 is TGTGCCAGTAAAACGAGGTCCTCTGGAAACACC.